One and the same sample provided the 27 T cell receptor beta chains below, sequenced in a study of CD8 T cells in ankylosing spondylitis. MiXCR, run by TCRdb on the 5' RACE reads, gives a single entry per CDR3 protein. The table includes about 310,000 distinct CDR3 sequences, more than 20% detected once. The specimen was blood, either unsorted or a sorted T cell fraction (not recorded which). These receptors all come from a female donor with ankylosing spondylitis or in good health (not recorded which).

The chain combines TRBV20-1 with TRBJ2-7; 10 bases align to TRBD1. The V gene's germline CDR1 is DFQATT and CDR2 SNEGSKA (reference sequence). The V and J ends lost 0 bases and 5 bases, in that order; junction bases with no gene match: 10. This CDR3 spans 16 amino acids. CDR3 DNA: TGCAGTGCTAGAGATAAACCGGGACAGGGGTCCCACGAGCAGTACTTC. Translation: CSARDKPGQGSHEQYF.

In this sample, this clonotype turned up a few times. J is TRBJ2-6 and V is TRBV4-3; D call uncertain. V dropped 0 bases and J dropped 0 bases, with 9 bases sitting between them. Germline V CDR1 and CDR2: LGHNA, YSLEER. This CDR3 is built from 17 residues. Written as DNA, the CDR3 is TGCGCCAGCAGCCAAGACCCTTGGAGCTCTGGGGCCAACGTCCTGACTTTC. Translation gives CASSQDPWSSGANVLTF.

A few counts support this clonotype. The gene calls are TRBV4-3 and TRBJ1-1; D unclear. The CDR3 spans 14 residues. Germline V gene data show CDR1 as LGHNA and CDR2 as YSLEER. V lost 1 base and J 0 bases, leaving 6 bases between the germline ends. CDR3 in DNA: TGCGCCAGCAGCCAAGGGATAGTGAACACTGAAGCTTTCTTT. Protein product: CASSQGIVNTEAFF.

The table lists this clonotype with a few counts. V and J are TRBV5-1 and TRBJ2-1; D is undetermined. Per the germline V gene, CDR1 is SGHRS and CDR2 is YFSETQ. V dropped 7 bases and J dropped 9 bases, with 17 bases sitting between them. The CDR3 loop spans 13 amino acids. The CDR3 is CASSEALGGEQFF. The CDR3 region has the DNA TGCGCCAGCTCAGAAGCGTTGGGTGGTGAGCAGTTCTTC.

This clonotype has only a few counts. The chain links TRBV7-2 to TRBJ2-7, with TRBD2 matching over 11 bases. The CDR3 covers 16 residues. Germline V CDR1 and CDR2: SGHTA, FQGNSA. With V trimmed by 5 bases and J by 2 bases, 8 bases remained unmatched. The CDR3: CASSPTLSGRAYEQYF. CDR3 sequence (DNA): TGTGCCAGCAGCCCAACCCTTAGCGGGAGGGCCTACGAGCAGTACTTC.

The chain links TRBV6-5 to TRBJ2-1; weak D call: TRBD2 (6 bases). This CDR3 has 15 amino acids. Trimming took off 4 bases at V and 3 bases at J, with 13 bases between the two ends. From germline, CDR1 is MNHEY and CDR2 SVGAGI. This CDR3 reads CASSSLSGYYNEQFF. CDR3 DNA: TGTGCCAGCAGTTCCCTCAGCGGGTACTACAATGAGCAGTTCTTC.

This clonotype was counted many times. The V call is TRBV29-1, the J call TRBJ2-5; D is unclear. The germline CDR1 and CDR2 sequences are SQVTM and ANQGSEA. The CDR3 loop spans 12 amino acids. Trimming pared 7 bases from V and 5 bases from J, leaving 14 bases between. The CDR3 sequence is CSATGSGETQYF. In DNA, the CDR3 is TGCAGCGCAACGGGTTCTGGGGAGACCCAGTACTTC.

For the CDR3, the DNA is TGCAGCGTTGCCCACAAAATTCGGGACAAAAATATTGAAGCTTTCTTT. Protein product: CSVAHKIRDKNIEAFF. The V call is TRBV29-1, the J call TRBJ1-1, with D possibly TRBD1 on 6 matching bases. The V gene's germline CDR1 is SQVTM and CDR2 ANQGSEA. The CDR3 spans 16 residues. V lost 4 bases to trimming and J lost 7 bases, with 25 bases between them.

The chain couples TRBV6-1 to TRBJ2-7, with 7 bases identical to TRBD1. Unmatched junction bases numbered 14, after V lost 5 bases and J lost 7 bases. The CDR3 is 15 residues long. From germline, CDR1 is MNHNS and CDR2 SASEGT. The chain's CDR3 is CASSPRSGTVIEQYF. The CDR3 region has the DNA TGTGCCAGCAGTCCTAGGTCCGGGACAGTGATAGAGCAGTACTTC.

There are a few counts of this clonotype. The CDR3 coding sequence is TGTGCCAGCAGCCCCGGGACAGAAGTCTATGGCTACACCTTC. It is translated as CASSPGTEVYGYTF. The chain employs TRBV12-3 or TRBV12-4 and TRBJ1-2; the match to TRBD1 covers 7 bases. The CDR3 loop spans 14 amino acids. V shed 6 bases, J shed 4 bases, and the junction held 8 bases outside the gene matches.

This clonotype was recorded many times. The chain joins TRBV16 to TRBJ1-1; D is undetermined. CDR3 size: 13 residues. V dropped 4 bases and J dropped 3 bases, with 9 bases sitting between them. Germline assignment: CDR1 KGHSY and CDR2 FQNENV. The CDR3 bases are TGTGCCAGCAGCCTAAAAAGGGACACTGAAGCTTTCTTT. This encodes CASSLKRDTEAFF.

The chain joins TRBV12-3 or TRBV12-4 to TRBJ1-2; the match to TRBD1 covers 7 bases. The CDR3 contains 17 residues. V lost 6 bases and J lost 8; bases outside the gene matches: 21. The CDR3: CASSLAGTVLSLRGYTF. As DNA, the CDR3 is TGTGCCAGCAGCCTAGCCGGGACAGTACTATCCTTGAGGGGCTACACCTTC.

With respect to this clonotype: A clone one base away is much larger, so this may be a read error. The rearrangement joins TRBV15 to TRBJ2-3; 9 bases agree with TRBD2. The CDR3 covers 16 residues. Germline CDR1 is LNHNV and CDR2 is YYDKDF (reference sequence). CDR3 region: CTTSRGGSGRQDTQYF. The CDR3 nucleotides are TGTACCACCAGCAGAGGGGGGAGCGGGAGGCAAGATACGCAGTATTTT.

This clonotype was seen only a few times. This chain links TRBV20-1 with TRBJ2-3; 9 nucleotides agree with TRBD2. CDR3 length: 15 residues. Germline CDR1 and CDR2: DFQATT and SNEGSKA (reference sequence). With 4 bases clipped from V and 0 bases from J, the junction kept 5 bases outside the gene matches. The DNA of the CDR3 is TGCAGTGCTAAAAAGACTAGCGGAAGCACAGATACGCAGTATTTT. It yields the protein CSAKKTSGSTDTQYF.

This chain links TRBV6-1 with TRBJ2-7; TRBD2 aligns across 11 bases. Trimming at V came to 8 bases and at J to 4 bases, leaving 4 bases not matched to a gene. The germline CDR1 and CDR2 sequences are MNHNS and SASEGT. This CDR3 is built from 13 residues. In DNA, the CDR3 is TGTGCCAGCCATGGGACTAGCGGATACGAGCAGTACTTC. It translates to CASHGTSGYEQYF.

This clonotype has at least ten counts. The chain combines TRBV12-3 or TRBV12-4 with TRBJ2-3; D gene unclear. The CDR3 consists of 14 residues. Trimming took off 6 bases at V and 0 bases at J, with 10 bases between the two ends. The CDR3 DNA sequence: TGTGCCAGCAGCCAAGCTGCGAGCACAGATACGCAGTATTTT. Its protein product is CASSQAASTDTQYF.

This clonotype was counted only a few times. The chain combines TRBV13 with TRBJ2-2; TRBD2 aligns across 14 bases. In germline, CDR1 is PRHDT, CDR2 FYEKMQ (reference sequence). The CDR3 spans 22 residues. With V trimmed by 3 bases and J by 8 bases, 23 bases remained unmatched. The CDR3 region has the DNA TGTGCCAGCAGCTTCCTTTCCGGGACTAGCGGGAGCCTCCCGGCAGGGACGGGGGAGCTGTTTTTT. Residues: CASSFLSGTSGSLPAGTGELFF.

This clonotype was seen a handful of times. V usage is TRBV11-2 and J usage is TRBJ2-2; the match to TRBD2 covers 11 bases. The CDR3 spans 16 residues. CDR1 and CDR2 (germline): SGHAT, FQNNGV. With 7 bases clipped from V and 2 bases from J, the junction kept 6 bases outside the gene matches. CDR3 loop: CASTWGLAENTGELFF. The CDR3 nucleotides read TGTGCCAGCACCTGGGGACTAGCGGAAAACACCGGGGAGCTGTTTTTT. Filled out from reference TRBV11-2 and TRBJ2-2, the complete variable domain reads EAGVAQSPRYKIIEKRQSVAFWCNPISGHATLYWYQQILGQGPKLLIQFQNNGVVDDSQLPKDRFSAERLKGVDSTLKIQPAKLEDSAVYLCASTWGLAENTGELFFGEGSRLTVL.

V usage is TRBV6-2 or TRBV6-3 and J usage is TRBJ2-1; TRBD2 is a possible D gene (6 bases). This CDR3 contains 13 residues. Germline values: CDR1 MNHEY, CDR2 SVGEGT. The V gene lost 4 bases and the J gene lost 9 bases, with 13 bases spanning the gap. For the CDR3, the DNA is TGTGCCAGCAGTTTATGGGGGGAAGGTGAGCAGTTCTTC. Its protein product is CASSLWGEGEQFF.

This chain uses TRBV5-4 with TRBJ2-1; D tentatively fits TRBD1 or TRBD2 (5 bases each). The length of the CDR3 is 14 residues. Germline values: CDR1 SGHNT, CDR2 YYREEE (reference sequence). V lost 3 bases to trimming and J lost 5 bases, with 12 bases between them. The CDR3: CASSSRGVNNEQFF. In DNA, the CDR3 is TGTGCCAGCAGCTCGAGGGGAGTGAACAATGAGCAGTTCTTC.

The chain uses TRBV13 and TRBJ2-3, with a weak D call TRBD2 (6 bases). The CDR3 consists of 17 residues. CDR1 and CDR2 from the germline V gene are PRHDT and FYEKMQ (reference sequence). Trimming removed 0 bases from V and 4 bases from J, with 17 bases in between. CDR3 amino acids: CASSLGPGRSGADTQYF. CDR3 bases: TGTGCCAGCAGCTTAGGCCCAGGCCGATCGGGGGCAGATACGCAGTATTTT.

This clonotype has ten or more counts. The chain combines TRBV20-1 with TRBJ2-1; 9 nucleotides match TRBD2. This CDR3 contains 14 residues. CDR1 and CDR2 (germline): DFQATT, SNEGSKA (reference sequence). The V and J ends lost 5 bases and 9 bases, in that order; junction bases with no gene match: 11. CDR3 amino acids: CSAGGGTSSSEQFF. Written as DNA, the CDR3 is TGCAGTGCTGGGGGGGGGACTAGCTCGAGTGAGCAGTTCTTC.

V is TRBV12-3 or TRBV12-4 and J is TRBJ2-4; TRBD1 matches at 7 bases. V was clipped by 3 bases and J by 6 bases; unmatched bases: 14. CDR3 length equals 17 residues. CDR3 loop: CASSFLRGRGSRNIQYF. For the CDR3, the DNA is TGTGCCAGCAGTTTTTTAAGGGGGCGTGGGTCTAGAAACATTCAGTACTTC.

This clonotype showed up many times. This chain links TRBV4-3 with TRBJ2-5; D unresolved. Looked up from germline, CDR1 is LGHNA and CDR2 is YSLEER. The CDR3 has 13 amino acids. V shed 0 bases and J shed 5 bases, with 7 bases lying between them. This CDR3 reads CASSQDLRETQYF. The CDR3 DNA reads as TGCGCCAGCAGCCAAGATCTTCGGGAGACCCAGTACTTC.

The chain is built from TRBV6-5 and TRBJ1-1; D ambiguous. The CDR3 covers 15 residues. CDR1 MNHEY and CDR2 SVGAGI come from the germline V gene. Trimming removed 2 bases from V and 3 bases from J, with 13 bases in between. In DNA form, the CDR3 reads TGTGCCAGCAGTTACGGCAGGTGGAGGGACACTGAAGCTTTCTTT. This encodes CASSYGRWRDTEAFF.

There are many counts of this clonotype. V gene TRBV20-1 combines with J gene TRBJ2-7; 11 bases align to TRBD2. This CDR3 has 13 amino acids. V trimming: 6 bases; J trimming: 2 bases; junction bases outside the gene matches: 3. The germline V gene has CDR1 DFQATT and CDR2 SNEGSKA (reference sequence). CDR3 protein: CSADSGRAYEQYF. In DNA form, the CDR3 reads TGCAGTGCCGATAGCGGGAGGGCCTACGAGCAGTACTTC.

This clonotype was seen more than once but under ten times. V and J are TRBV6-2 or TRBV6-3 and TRBJ1-2; D ambiguous. Germline loops: CDR1 MNHEY, CDR2 SVGEGT. The CDR3 consists of 13 residues. V lost 2 bases and J lost 3, with 7 bases in between. As DNA, the CDR3 is TGTGCCAGCAGTTACCACCCGGACTATGGCTACACCTTC. This encodes CASSYHPDYGYTF.